This entry concerns a single TCR beta chain. Its antigen is currently unknown. This entry comes from a study of shared clonotypes between healthy human individuals. Only in-frame clones appear in the TCRdb table, and some are missing; sequencing was by immunoSEQ multiplex PCR. Of about 2 million clones detected, over 85% appear once; the ten largest clones hold around 1%. Trimming pared 4 bases from V and 2 bases from J, leaving 4 bases between. The CDR3 has 11 amino acids. Study-level results: Non-shared clonotypes had lower generation probabilities than those shared by all four donors. The donor pool, a small one, limited the genetic and exposure-history diversity represented. Generally, estimated richness proved larger in naive subsets than it did in memory subsets. Clonotype sharing among donors, it was expected, would be affected by sequencing depth.

Only CD45RO-negative cells positively selected for CCR7 counted as naive CD8 cells, so terminally differentiated effector memory CD45RA+ cells were excluded. This TCR came from a man younger than 30 in good health. The sequencing sample was made of naive CD8+ T cells sorted from blood. This chain connects TRBV5-3 to TRBJ2-7; no reliable D call. TRBV5-3 is filed as an ORF, its function uncertain. The CDR3 spells CARSGAYEQYF. In DNA, the CDR3 is TGTGCCAGAAGCGGAGCCTACGAGCAGTACTTC.